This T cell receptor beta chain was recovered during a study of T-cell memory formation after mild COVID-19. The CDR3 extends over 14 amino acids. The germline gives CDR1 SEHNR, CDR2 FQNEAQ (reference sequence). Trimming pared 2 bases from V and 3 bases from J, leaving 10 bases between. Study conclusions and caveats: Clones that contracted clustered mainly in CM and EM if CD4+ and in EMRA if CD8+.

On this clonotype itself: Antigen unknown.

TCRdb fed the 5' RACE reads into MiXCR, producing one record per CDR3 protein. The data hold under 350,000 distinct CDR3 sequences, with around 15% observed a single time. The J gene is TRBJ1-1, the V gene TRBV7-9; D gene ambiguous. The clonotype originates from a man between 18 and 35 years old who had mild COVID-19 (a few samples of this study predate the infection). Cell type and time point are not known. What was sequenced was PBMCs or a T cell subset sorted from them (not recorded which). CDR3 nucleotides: TGTGCCAGCAGCTTACAGGCCGGAGACACTGAAGCTTTCTTT. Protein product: CASSLQAGDTEAFF.